This is a list of T cell receptor beta chains from one sample in a study of blood T cells in healthy people across ages. TCRdb independently ran MiXCR on the 5' RACE reads; one entry per CDR3 protein. Among about 1.8 million distinct CDR3 sequences listed, about 50% were seen once. The material sequenced was blood. The receptors here all came from a woman aged 40 to 49 in good health. Both conserved end residues are part of each CDR3. Fields, in order: CDR3 protein, CDR3 DNA, D gene, J gene, V gene, clone size. The D gene is left open where the match is weak. Clone size is stated in some rows and not others, as once, few, many or a class when expanded.

CASSVEAGIRAGAPYEQYF,TGTGCCAGCAGCGTAGAAGCCGGAATTCGAGCGGGGGCCCCCTACGAGCAGTACTTC,TRBD2,TRBJ2-7,TRBV9,few
CASRTLLEMGTEAFF,TGTGCCAGCAGGACACTCCTGGAGATGGGCACTGAAGCTTTCTTT,NA,TRBJ1-1,TRBV6-5,NA
CASSLRRGLNTGELFF,TGTGCCAGCAGCTTGCGGAGGGGGCTGAACACCGGGGAGCTGTTTTTT,NA,TRBJ2-2,TRBV5-4,NA
CSALGQVEAFF,TGCAGTGCTCTCGGACAGGTTGAAGCTTTCTTT,TRBD1,TRBJ1-1,TRBV20-1,NA
CSARKEGTQYF,TGCAGTGCTAGAAAAGAGGGGACCCAGTACTTC,NA,TRBJ2-5,TRBV20-1,few
CASSVASLFAHEQYF,TGTGCCAGCAGCGTGGCTAGCCTTTTTGCCCACGAGCAGTACTTC,NA,TRBJ2-7,TRBV9,NA
CASSVGPGYVDTQYF,TGTGCCAGCAGCGTCGGCCCAGGCTATGTAGATACGCAGTATTTT,NA,TRBJ2-3,TRBV9,NA
CASSYSEGIEAFF,TGTGCCAGCAGTTACTCTGAAGGAATTGAAGCTTTCTTT,NA,TRBJ1-1,TRBV6-2/TRBV6-3,once
CAISGTGGAGETQYF,TGTGCCATCAGTGGGACAGGGGGCGCGGGGGAGACCCAGTACTTC,TRBD1,TRBJ2-5,TRBV10-3,few
CASSDHRLAEETQYF,TGTGCCAGCAGTGACCACCGACTAGCGGAAGAGACCCAGTACTTC,TRBD2,TRBJ2-5,TRBV6-6,NA